The subject of this entry is one T cell receptor (beta chain). V shed 5 bases and J shed 4 bases, with 9 bases lying between them. Germline loops: CDR1 SGHVT, CDR2 SQSDAQ. The CDR3 totals 12 residues. As processed by the authors: Quantification of nucleated cells was approximated via reference gene primer amplification. Clones were sequenced by immunoSEQ multiplex PCR, and TCRdb holds only the in-frame ones, with some missing. V and J calls and clone size are as listed in that table; D and trimming were resolved from the DNA. The sample contains under 55,000 clones, 80% to 90% of which appear only once. The record originates from a study of blood T cell repertoires in COVID-19. About the research overall: The United States, Italy and Spain were the sources of the acute and convalescent COVID-19 samples. PBMCs, B-cell-depleted T cells, or T cells were the source of the cDNA or gDNA that made up the material.

The chain joins TRBV7-4 to TRBJ2-7; possible D gene TRBD1, 5 bases. The TCR originated in a human donor in a cohort sampled during active COVID-19. The sample was peripheral blood. The CDR3: CASSQGVYEQYF. CDR3 sequence (DNA): TGTGCCAGCAGCCAGGGTGTTTACGAGCAGTACTTC.